A selection of T cell receptor beta chains follows, all from one sample in a study of blood T cell repertoires in COVID-19. Using immunoSEQ multiplex PCR, the repertoire was profiled, and TCRdb retains in-frame clones only, with some absent. The sample records around 180,000 clones, 65% to 85% being singletons. Sequencing was done on a sample of peripheral blood. These TCRs come from a man aged 55 to 70 with active or convalescent COVID-19. CDR3s include the opening cysteine and the closing phenylalanine or tryptophan. A D gene is named only where the DNA matches it firmly. For some rows the clone size is stated as once, few or many, or as a class when expanded; others skip it.

NA TRBJ2-2 TRBD2 TRBV24-1 TGTGCCACCAGTGATTTGCGCGGGACTAGCGGGAGGTTGGACACCGGGGAGCTGTTTTTT CATSDLRGTSGRLDTGELFF
NA TRBJ2-7 TRBD1 TRBV28 TGTGCCAGCAGTGGCTCGACAGGGGCCCGAAGCTCCTACGAGCAGTACTTC CASSGSTGARSSYEQYF
many TRBJ2-7 TRBD1 TRBV5-1 TGCGCCAGCAGCCTGGACAGGGGGTCCTACGAGCAGTACTTC CASSLDRGSYEQYF
NA TRBJ1-1 NA TRBV10-1 TGCGCCAGCATCCTCCGTGGACAGAACACTGAAGCTTTCTTT CASILRGQNTEAFF
NA TRBJ2-5 NA TRBV11-1 TGTGCCAGCAGCTTAGCGTTGGCGGGGAGGACCCAGTACTTC CASSLALAGRTQYF
NA TRBJ2-7 NA TRBV6-2/TRBV6-3 TGTGCCAGCAACCCCCGAGGACAGAGCTCCTACGAGCAGTACTTC CASNPRGQSSYEQYF
NA TRBJ1-1 NA TRBV6-5 TGTGCCAGTTCCCGAGTTCTTGGGAACACTGAAGCTTTCTTT CASSRVLGNTEAFF
NA TRBJ1-1 TRBD1 TRBV5-6 TGTGCCAGCAGCCCTAGGACAGGACCCATCGGCTTATGGGCTTTCTTT CASSPRTGPIGLWAFF
NA TRBJ2-7 TRBD2 TRBV6-1 TGTGCCAGCAGTGATGTTACTAGCGGGAATATCCACGAGCAGTACTTC CASSDVTSGNIHEQYF
NA TRBJ2-7 NA TRBV5-5 TGTGCCAGCAGCTTGGCGGTCAGGGAAACTTACGAGCAGTACTTC CASSLAVRETYEQYF
NA TRBJ2-7 NA TRBV6-2/TRBV6-3 TGTGCCAGCAGTTACTCGATGCAGGGGTCTCTTTCCTACGAGCAGTACTTC CASSYSMQGSLSYEQYF
NA TRBJ1-1 NA TRBV14 TGTGCCAGCAGTCCCCACAGGGACACTGAAGCTTTCTTT CASSPHRDTEAFF
once TRBJ1-5 NA TRBV10-3 TGTGCCATCAGTGCCGGGGGCAATCAGCCCCAGCATTTT CAISAGGNQPQHF
NA TRBJ2-1 TRBD2 TRBV15 TGTGCCACCAGCCCCTGGACTAGCGGCAACAATGAGCAGTTCTTC CATSPWTSGNNEQFF
NA TRBJ2-7 NA TRBV15 TGTGCCACCAGCAGAGGCCCTGGGATCCGGGGCTACGAGCAGTACTTC CATSRGPGIRGYEQYF
NA TRBJ2-7 TRBD2 TRBV29-1 TGCAGCGCTCGGACTAGCTCCTACGAGCAGTACTTC CSARTSSYEQYF
few TRBJ1-1 TRBD1 TRBV7-2 TGTGCCAGCAGCTTAAGGGGGACAGAGGCTTATGAAGCTTTCTTT CASSLRGTEAYEAFF
NA TRBJ1-1 NA TRBV5-5 TGTGCCAGCAGCAAGGGGTGGGGATCGGGCACTGAAGCTTTCTTT CASSKGWGSGTEAFF
NA TRBJ1-5 NA TRBV24-1 TGTGCCACCAGTAGGTCCGGGTTGGGTAATCAGCCCCAGCATTTT CATSRSGLGNQPQHF
NA TRBJ2-3 NA TRBV7-3 TGTGCCAGCAGCTTAGGCCGGGGCACAGATACGCAGTATTTT CASSLGRGTDTQYF
NA TRBJ1-3 NA TRBV5-1 TGCGCCAGCGGAGGGGAAGGAAACACCATATATTTT CASGGEGNTIYF
NA TRBJ1-1 NA TRBV5-1 TGCGCCAGCAGCTTTAAACAGAACACTGAAGCTTTCTTT CASSFKQNTEAFF
NA TRBJ2-7 NA TRBV28 TGTGCCAGCAGTCGGAGTCGGGACGAGCAGTACTTC CASSRSRDEQYF
NA TRBJ2-2 NA TRBV19 TGTGCCAGTAGTATAAGGGGTAGGGGGAACACCGGGGAGCTGTTTTTT CASSIRGRGNTGELFF
NA TRBJ2-7 TRBD1 TRBV5-6 TGTGCCAGCAGCCCCGGGACAGGGGGTAGAGGTTGGTCCTACGAGCAGTACTTC CASSPGTGGRGWSYEQYF
NA TRBJ2-7 TRBD2 TRBV4-2 TGTGCCAGCAGCCAAGGGGCCCTGGGAGGGACCCAGTCCTACGAGCAGTACTTC CASSQGALGGTQSYEQYF
few TRBJ2-1 NA TRBV27 TGTGCCAGCAGCATCCGGGCCAAGCGGGTTGAGCAGTTCTTC CASSIRAKRVEQFF
once TRBJ1-2 TRBD1 TRBV11-1 TGTGCCAGCAGCTTAGGAGGGGGCGCGGACGGCTACACCTTC CASSLGGGADGYTF
NA TRBJ2-3 TRBD1 TRBV5-1 TGCGCCAGCAGCGAGGGACAGGGCTTTTTTACAGATACGCAGTATTTT CASSEGQGFFTDTQYF
NA TRBJ1-1 TRBD1 TRBV11-2 TGTGCCAGCAGCCCCAACAGGGGTGGAACTGAAGCTTTCTTT CASSPNRGGTEAFF
NA TRBJ2-7 NA TRBV7-2 TGTGCCAGCAGCTCAGTGGCCAGGGACGAGCAGTACTTC CASSSVARDEQYF
NA TRBJ1-1 NA TRBV19 TGTGCCAGTAATCCCCCGGGAGTCAGGAATACTGAAGCTTTCTTT CASNPPGVRNTEAFF
NA TRBJ2-7 NA TRBV6-5 TGTGCCAGCGGAGGGACAGCCTACGAGCAGTACTTC CASGGTAYEQYF
NA TRBJ2-7 NA TRBV2 TGTGCCAGCAGAGATAGCGGTTCAAACTACGAGCAGTACTTC CASRDSGSNYEQYF
few TRBJ2-1 NA TRBV6-5 TGTGCCAGCAGTTTTACACACCCCTCCTACAATGAGCAGTTCTTC CASSFTHPSYNEQFF
NA TRBJ2-7 NA TRBV6-5 TGTGCCAGCAGTTTAAACTGGGGGCAGGAGCAGTACTTC CASSLNWGQEQYF
NA TRBJ1-1 TRBD1 TRBV18 TGTGCCAGCTCAACAGGGGCCCCAGAAGCTTTCTTT CASSTGAPEAFF
once TRBJ2-1 TRBD2 TRBV7-2 TGTGCCAGCAGCTTATCGTGGGGACTAGCGGGAGGTGAGCAGTTCTTC CASSLSWGLAGGEQFF
NA TRBJ1-5 NA TRBV15 TGTGCCACCAGCCCAGGGCCGGACCAGCCCCAGCATTTT CATSPGPDQPQHF
NA TRBJ2-3 TRBD2 TRBV5-1 TGCGCCAGCAGCCTCCTCGGTAGCGGGAGATCAGATACGCAGTATTTT CASSLLGSGRSDTQYF
NA TRBJ1-6 NA TRBV7-9 TGTGCCAGCAGCGAGGTAGGGGTCGCGTCACCCCTCCACTTT CASSEVGVASPLHF
NA TRBJ1-1 TRBD1 TRBV5-1 TGCGCCAGCAGCTTATACCGGGACAGGGGAGGGTACACTGAAGCTTTCTTT CASSLYRDRGGYTEAFF
NA TRBJ1-4 NA TRBV6-2/TRBV6-3 TGTGCCAGCAGCCGGGACACCGAAAAACTGTTTTTT CASSRDTEKLFF
NA TRBJ2-7 NA TRBV9 TGTGCCAGCAGCGTGCATCGGCGGAGGGGCTCCTACGAGCAGTACTTC CASSVHRRRGSYEQYF
NA TRBJ2-3 TRBD2 TRBV7-8 TGTGCCAGCAGCCCTCTGACTAGCGGGGAGGCAGATACGCAGTATTTT CASSPLTSGEADTQYF
NA TRBJ2-1 TRBD1 TRBV20-1 TGCAGTGCTAGTCCGGGACAGGGGGCCTACAATGAGCAGTTCTTC CSASPGQGAYNEQFF
NA TRBJ2-5 TRBD2 TRBV5-1 TGCGCCAGCAGGCAGACTGGGGGGGTTGAGACCCAGTACTTC CASRQTGGVETQYF
NA TRBJ2-3 NA TRBV4-2 TGTGCCAGCAGCCCCCTGGAGGCTAGCACAGATACGCAGTATTTT CASSPLEASTDTQYF
once TRBJ2-2 NA TRBV7-2 TGTGCCAGCAGCTTTCATCCGGTAGGCCGGCTCGGGAGCACCGGGGAGCTGTTTTTT CASSFHPVGRLGSTGELFF
NA TRBJ2-1 TRBD2 TRBV13 TGTGCCAGCAGCCTAAGGGCCGGGAGGGAAACCTACAATGAGCAGTTCTTC CASSLRAGRETYNEQFF
NA TRBJ2-2 TRBD2 TRBV7-2 TGTGCCAGCAGCTTAAACAGCGGGGTATTTGTTGGGCTGTTTTTT CASSLNSGVFVGLFF
once TRBJ1-6 NA TRBV5-1 TGCGCCAGCAGCTTGGGTGGGGAGGAGAATTCACCCCTCCACTTT CASSLGGEENSPLHF
NA TRBJ1-2 TRBD1 TRBV18 TGTGCCAGCTCACTCTTGGACAGGGGCTATGGCTACACCTTC CASSLLDRGYGYTF
NA TRBJ2-3 NA TRBV18 TGTGCCAGCTCACCGTCCGGCAGGGCTTACACAGATACGCAGTATTTT CASSPSGRAYTDTQYF
NA TRBJ2-2 NA TRBV6-5 TGTGCCAGCAGTTACGTGCCTATCGGGGAGCTGTTTTTT CASSYVPIGELFF
NA TRBJ1-4 NA TRBV5-4 TGTGCCAGCAGCCCGGGGGGCACTAATGAAAAACTGTTTTTT CASSPGGTNEKLFF
NA TRBJ2-3 NA TRBV2 TGTGCTGGCCGCCCCGGGGGCACAGATACGCAGTATTTT CAGRPGGTDTQYF
NA TRBJ2-5 TRBD2 TRBV10-1 TGCGCCAGCCCTAGCGCACCCCCCACGGGACTAGCGGGAGAGACCCAGTACTTC CASPSAPPTGLAGETQYF
NA TRBJ2-7 NA TRBV7-8 TGTGCCAGCAGCCCGGGGGTGACGGGAGCCATCTCCTACGAGCAGTACTTC CASSPGVTGAISYEQYF
NA TRBJ2-7 NA TRBV6-2/TRBV6-3 TGTGCCAGCAGTCTACACAGGGTCTACGAGCAGTACTTC CASSLHRVYEQYF